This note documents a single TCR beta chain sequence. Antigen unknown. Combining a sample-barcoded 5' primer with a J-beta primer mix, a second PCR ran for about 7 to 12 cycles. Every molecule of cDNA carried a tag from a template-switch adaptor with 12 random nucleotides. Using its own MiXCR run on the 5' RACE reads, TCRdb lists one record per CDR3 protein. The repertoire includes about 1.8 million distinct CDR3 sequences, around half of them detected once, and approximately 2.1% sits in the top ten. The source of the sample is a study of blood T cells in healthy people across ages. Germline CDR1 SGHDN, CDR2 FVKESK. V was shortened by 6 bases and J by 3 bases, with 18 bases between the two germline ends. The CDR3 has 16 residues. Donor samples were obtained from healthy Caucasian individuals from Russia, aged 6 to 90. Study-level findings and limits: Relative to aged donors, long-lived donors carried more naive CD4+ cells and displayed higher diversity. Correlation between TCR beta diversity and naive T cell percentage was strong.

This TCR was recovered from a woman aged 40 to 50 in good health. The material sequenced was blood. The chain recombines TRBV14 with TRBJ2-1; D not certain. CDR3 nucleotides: TGTGCCAGCAGTCTACGGCGGTCCCTTGGCTACAATGAGCAGTTCTTC. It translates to CASSLRRSLGYNEQFF.